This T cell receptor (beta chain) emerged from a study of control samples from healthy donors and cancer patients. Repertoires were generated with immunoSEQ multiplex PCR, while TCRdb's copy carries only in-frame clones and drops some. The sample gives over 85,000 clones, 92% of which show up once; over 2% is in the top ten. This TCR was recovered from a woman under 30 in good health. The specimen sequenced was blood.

Here the CDR3 reads CASSLATSYEQYF. DNA for the CDR3: TGTGCCAGCAGTTTAGCGACGTCCTACGAGCAGTACTTC. V usage is TRBV12-3 or TRBV12-4 and J usage is TRBJ2-7; no firm D call. The length of the CDR3 is 13 residues. V lost 0 bases and J 1 base, leaving 4 bases between the germline ends.